The source of this T cell receptor beta chain is a study of cytomegalovirus exposure and HLA in healthy donors. With V trimmed by 2 bases and J by 1 base, 4 bases remained unmatched. Looked up from germline, CDR1 is SEHNR and CDR2 is FQNEAQ (reference sequence). CDR3 size: 16 residues. In its sample, this clone was seen once. The study ran its PCR with 60 Vbeta and 13 Jbeta primers. The repertoire was sequenced with immunoSEQ multiplex PCR; TCRdb's copy has only in-frame clones and lacks some. The sample holds over 100,000 clones, about 60% seen once. This sequence originates from a woman aged 25 to 39 in good health and CMV-seronegative. The rearrangement joins TRBV7-9 to TRBJ2-5; 10 positions agree with TRBD2. The sample consisted of PBMCs. CDR3 in amino acids: CASSLSLAGAQETQYF. Here the CDR3 DNA reads TGTGCCAGCAGCTTATCCCTAGCGGGAGCCCAAGAGACCCAGTACTTC.